Below, one T cell receptor (beta chain) is given with its context. Its antigen remains unknown. The record originates from a study of T cell repertoires in cytomegalovirus infection. In the study overall: Recently identified HLA-C-restricted CMV epitopes and well-studied HLA-B-restricted CMV epitopes were used by the study. Through public TCR beta signatures, both CMV infection and matching HLA type were indicated.

There are 17 residues in the CDR3. Trimming pared 3 bases from V and 0 bases from J, leaving 12 bases between. CDR1 and CDR2 (germline): SGHTA, FQGNSA. A single record per CDR3 protein comes from TCRdb applying MiXCR to the reads. The sample contains some 500,000 distinct CDR3 sequences, 35% to 50% of which appear only once. The sequence came from a human donor in good health (CMV status not recorded). Some clones in this sample may be carry-over from other donors' samples. This chain connects TRBV7-2 to TRBJ2-6; D unclear. Sample: cultured PBMCs, taken from culture after CMV antigen stimulation. The CDR3: CASSFEWPLSGANVLTF. In DNA form, the CDR3 reads TGTGCCAGCAGCTTCGAGTGGCCTCTCTCTGGGGCCAACGTCCTGACTTTC.